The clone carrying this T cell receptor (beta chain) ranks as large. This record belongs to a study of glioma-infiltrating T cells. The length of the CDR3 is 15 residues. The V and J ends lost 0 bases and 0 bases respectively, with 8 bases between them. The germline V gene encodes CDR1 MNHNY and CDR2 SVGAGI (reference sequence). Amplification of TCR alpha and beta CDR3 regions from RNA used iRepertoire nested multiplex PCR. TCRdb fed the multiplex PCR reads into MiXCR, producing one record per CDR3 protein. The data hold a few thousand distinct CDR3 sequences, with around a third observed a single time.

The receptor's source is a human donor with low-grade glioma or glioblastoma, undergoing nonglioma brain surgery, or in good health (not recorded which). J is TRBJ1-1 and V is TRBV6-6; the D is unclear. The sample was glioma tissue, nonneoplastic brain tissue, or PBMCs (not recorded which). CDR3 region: CASSYSLGMNTEAFF. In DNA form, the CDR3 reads TGTGCCAGCAGTTACTCGCTAGGGATGAACACTGAAGCTTTCTTT.